The entry that follows covers one T cell receptor beta chain sequence. Antigen: not known. This entry comes from a study of T cell responses to AZD1222 COVID-19 vaccine. Study conclusions and caveats: Donors were largely white British and mainly female; clonal diversity was possibly underestimated.

Sequencing was performed with immunoSEQ multiplex PCR; in TCRdb, only in-frame clones are kept and a portion is missing. The repertoire has approximately 110,000 clones, around 94% of them found once; the top ten carry roughly 2.2%. The V gene lost 6 bases and the J gene lost 4 bases, with 12 bases spanning the gap. This CDR3 is built from 13 residues. Per germline, CDR1 MDHEN and CDR2 SYDVKM. The genes are TRBV28 and TRBJ2-5, with D possibly matching TRBD1 (5 bases). The TCR comes from an adult in good health. Source: peripheral blood, taken on day 0 of AZD1222 vaccination. The CDR3 loop reads CASRRSGIETQYF. The CDR3 coding sequence is TGTGCCAGCAGACGTTCAGGGATAGAGACCCAGTACTTC. Full variable domain (missing parts from reference TRBV28 and TRBJ2-5): DVKVTQSSRYLVKRTGEKVFLECVQDMDHENMFWYRQDPGLGLRLIYFSYDVKMKEKGDIPEGYSVSREKKERFSLILESASTNQTSMYLCASRRSGIETQYFGPGTRLLVL.